The rows below give T cell receptor beta chains drawn from one sample of a study of T cell responses to AZD1222 COVID-19 vaccine. Profiled with immunoSEQ multiplex PCR; TCRdb holds only in-frame clones, not every one. The sample includes 130,000 or so clones, 85% to 90% of them seen just once. The material was peripheral blood, obtained on day 0 of AZD1222 vaccination. Receptors were obtained from an adult in good health. CDR3s include the opening cysteine and the closing phenylalanine or tryptophan. D genes are given only for firm matches. Clone size is stated in some rows and not others, as once, few, many or a class when expanded.

>-|TRBV5-6|-|TRBJ1-1
TGTGCCAGCACCGTGACAGGGAACACTGAAGCTTTCTTT
CASTVTGNTEAFF
>TRBD1|TRBV6-6|-|TRBJ2-7
TGTGCCAGCAGTTACAAGGGACAGGCTTACTCCTACGAGCAGTACTTC
CASSYKGQAYSYEQYF
>TRBD2|TRBV7-2|-|TRBJ2-5
TGTGCCAGCAGCCCATTCCGGGGGGGCCAAGAGACCCAGTACTTC
CASSPFRGGQETQYF
>-|TRBV18|-|TRBJ1-2
TGTGCCAGCTCAGGATGGGCTAACTATGGCTACACCTTC
CASSGWANYGYTF
>-|TRBV9|-|TRBJ1-1
TGTGCCAGCAGCGTTCATTTTAGGGACACTGAAGCTTTCTTT
CASSVHFRDTEAFF
>-|TRBV5-1|-|TRBJ1-4
TGCGCCAGCAGCTCCCGGGACCCACGGAAACTTAATGAAAAACTGTTTTTT
CASSSRDPRKLNEKLFF
>-|TRBV24-1|-|TRBJ1-1
TGTGCCACCAGTGATCCAGGACGGGGTGAAGCTTTCTTT
CATSDPGRGEAFF
>-|TRBV14|many|TRBJ1-2
TGTGCCAGCAGCCAAGCCTCGTCCTATGGCTACACCTTC
CASSQASSYGYTF
>-|TRBV28|few|TRBJ2-7
TGTGCCAGCAGCCCCTCGGGCAGTATCTACGAGCAGTACTTC
CASSPSGSIYEQYF
>-|TRBV7-9|few|TRBJ2-7
TGTGCCAGCAGCTCGGCCGTCCTTACAGGGACGGGGACCTCCTACGAGCAGTACTTC
CASSSAVLTGTGTSYEQYF
>-|TRBV18|once|TRBJ2-5
TGTGCCAGCTCACCAAACGGGGGTGACCAAGAGACCCAGTACTTC
CASSPNGGDQETQYF
>-|TRBV7-8|-|TRBJ1-2
TGTGCCAGCAGCACGGGACTAAACTATGGCTACACCTTC
CASSTGLNYGYTF
>-|TRBV29-1|-|TRBJ1-2
TGCAGCGTTGTCCGGGACTATGCCTCGGACTATGGCTACACCTTC
CSVVRDYASDYGYTF
>-|TRBV29-1|-|TRBJ2-1
TGCAGCGTTGAAGATCAAGATGGGCTCCTGCCGTTCTTC
CSVEDQDGLLPFF
>-|TRBV11-1|-|TRBJ1-4
TGTGCCAGCAGCTTAAAGGGAACGAATGAAAAACTGTTTTTT
CASSLKGTNEKLFF
>TRBD1|TRBV2|once|TRBJ1-1
TGTGCCAGCAGTGAAAGTAGGGGGGACAGAATTCCTTACACTGAAGCTTTCTTT
CASSESRGDRIPYTEAFF
>TRBD1|TRBV7-7|-|TRBJ2-7
TGTGCTAGCAGCTTAGGGACAGGACCCTCCTACGAGCAGTACTTC
CASSLGTGPSYEQYF
>-|TRBV7-2|-|TRBJ1-2
TGTGCCAGCAGCTTAGCAACGGACGGCTATGGCTACACCTTC
CASSLATDGYGYTF
>-|TRBV21-1|-|TRBJ2-7
TGTGCCAGCAGCAAAGGTGCGGGACTAGCGTCGGACGAGCAGTACTTC
CASSKGAGLASDEQYF
>TRBD1|TRBV3-1/TRBV3-2|-|TRBJ1-3
TGTGCCAGCAGCTTCTCCGGGACAGCTGGAAACACCATATATTTT
CASSFSGTAGNTIYF
>TRBD2|TRBV28|-|TRBJ2-7
TGTGCCAGCAGTTTCCCCGGGACTAGCTCCTACGAGCAGTACTTC
CASSFPGTSSYEQYF
>TRBD2|TRBV24-1|-|TRBJ2-2
TGTGCCACCAGTGATTTGCGCGGGCGTTCGGGAGGCACCGGGGAGCTGTTTTTT
CATSDLRGRSGGTGELFF
>TRBD1|TRBV12-3/TRBV12-4|-|TRBJ1-1
TGTGCCAGCACCCTAGACAGGGACGCTGAAGCTTTCTTT
CASTLDRDAEAFF
>-|TRBV28|-|TRBJ1-3
TGTGCCAGTGGCAGGCCTGGAAACACCATATATTTT
CASGRPGNTIYF
>-|TRBV9|once|TRBJ2-2
TGTGCCAGCAGCGCCCTTCGGCGGCCCGGGGAGCTGTTTTTT
CASSALRRPGELFF
>-|TRBV7-2|few|TRBJ1-5
TGTGCCAGCAGCCAGGAAGGACAGTATAGCAATCAGCCCCAGCATTTT
CASSQEGQYSNQPQHF
>TRBD1|TRBV29-1|-|TRBJ1-1
TGCAGCGCCCACTACAGGGGAATGAACACTGAAGCTTTCTTT
CSAHYRGMNTEAFF
>-|TRBV4-3|-|TRBJ2-1
TGCGCCAGCAGCCACCCAGGGACTCCCACTGAGCAGTTCTTC
CASSHPGTPTEQFF
>-|TRBV6-1|-|TRBJ1-5
TGTGCCAGCAGTGAAGCGCCGTCTGCTCATCAGCCCCAGCATTTT
CASSEAPSAHQPQHF
>TRBD1|TRBV7-3|few|TRBJ1-2
TGTGCCAGCAGCCCAGCAGGGGGCAGTGGTAACTATGGCTACACCTTC
CASSPAGGSGNYGYTF
>-|TRBV6-4|once|TRBJ1-2
TGTGCCAGCCGGCGGGGGTTTGGCTACACCTTC
CASRRGFGYTF